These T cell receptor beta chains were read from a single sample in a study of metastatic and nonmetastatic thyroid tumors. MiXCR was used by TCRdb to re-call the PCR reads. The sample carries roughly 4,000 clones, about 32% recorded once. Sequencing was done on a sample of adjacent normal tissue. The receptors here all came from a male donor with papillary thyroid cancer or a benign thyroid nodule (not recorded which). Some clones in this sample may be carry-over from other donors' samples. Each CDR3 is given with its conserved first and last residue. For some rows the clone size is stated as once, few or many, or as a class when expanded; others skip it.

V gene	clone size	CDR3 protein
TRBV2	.	CASSEGQITDTQYF
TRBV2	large	CASSASRGTGPSTDTQYF
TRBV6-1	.	CARRGGEVQPQHF
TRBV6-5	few	CASSSTGDWELFF
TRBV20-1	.	CSASIPEIYSNQPQHF
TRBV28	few	CASSLEGRGYLGYTEAFF
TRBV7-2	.	CASSTQGGTEAFF
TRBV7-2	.	CASSSGQGLLTQHF
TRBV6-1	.	CASSPGQVYEQYF
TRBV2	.	CASSLRVPNTGELFF
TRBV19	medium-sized	CASSPGVATNEKLFF
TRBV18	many	CASSPWQGGANEQFF
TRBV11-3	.	CASSLVPDEQFF
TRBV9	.	CASSAATGQGDNSPLHF
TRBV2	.	CASTLIAGRLSEQYF
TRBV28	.	CASSSPTSSVNTQYF
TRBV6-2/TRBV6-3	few	CASSNGHYGYTF
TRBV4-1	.	CASSHNREARLEQYF
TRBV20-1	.	CSAQGLDTEAFF
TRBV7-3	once	CASSLSTRGRLAGGNEQFF
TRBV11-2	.	CASSRDRGSGRRNTQYF
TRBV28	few	CASSHRSTGGREAFF
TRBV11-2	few	CASSLGGGTEGQYF
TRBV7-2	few	CASSFAGLENRYTQYF
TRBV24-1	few	CATGLGTWYTQYF
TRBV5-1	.	CASSLRGAVREAFF
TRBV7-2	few	CASSLASPGDYEQYF
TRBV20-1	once	CSAGGSWADTQYF
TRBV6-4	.	CASSAPRVRTLHYEQYF
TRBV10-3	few	CAISGTPDHGYTF
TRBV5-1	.	CASSLGQVDLEPQHF
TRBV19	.	CASTTTDTQYF
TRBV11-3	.	CAISAQGDTEAFF
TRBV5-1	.	CASSLGISGQFTEEAFF
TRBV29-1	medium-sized	CSVTNPQGAYEQYF
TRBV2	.	CASSETGSSTDTQYF
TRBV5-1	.	CASSRNIGGVVYEQYF
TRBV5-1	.	CASSLGQDTEAFF
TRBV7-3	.	CASILRQGTHNEQSF
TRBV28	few	CASSFHRDTEAFF
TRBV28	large	CASSLFSGGARDEQYF
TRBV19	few	CASSSDHMSSYEQYF
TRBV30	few	CAWIRSRYEQYF
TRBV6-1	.	CASSKEDSRYNEQFF
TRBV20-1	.	CSANSLGERAFF
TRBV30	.	CAFRLAGVPEQYF
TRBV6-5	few	CASSHSVGVGADTQYF
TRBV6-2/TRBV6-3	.	CASSSAGSSSNSPLHF
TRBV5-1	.	CASSLGSTNYGYTF
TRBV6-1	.	CASSDIRGLESQYF
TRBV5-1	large	CASSLVQGHPYEQYF
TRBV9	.	CASARGGPTGELFF
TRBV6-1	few	CASVDTFLYGYTF
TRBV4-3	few	CASSQGTGHNEQFF
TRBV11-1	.	CASSLLREFYNEQFF
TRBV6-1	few	CASTRRWGSITDYGYTF
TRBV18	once	CASSPGQGVGYGYTF
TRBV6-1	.	CASRPKGRLNTEAFF
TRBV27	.	CASSFQGATEKLFF